Presented here are 14 T cell receptor beta chains from one specimen sequenced in a study of T cell changes during pregnancy in multiple sclerosis. Profiling relied on immunoSEQ multiplex PCR, and the TCRdb table lists in-frame clones only, not all of them. Of under 90,000 clones listed, 90% to 95% are singletons. This specimen was peripheral blood, taken in the second trimester of pregnancy. The receptors originated from a female donor in good health, enrolled as a control in a pregnancy study.

The gene calls are TRBV28 and TRBJ1-1; 10 bases align to TRBD1. Trimming took 3 bases from V and 8 from J; bases not matched to a gene: 3. The CDR3 loop spans 13 amino acids. Germline-derived CDR1 and CDR2 are MDHEN and SYDVKM. CDR3 residues: CASSFGDRGEAFF. CDR3 in DNA: TGTGCCAGCAGTTTTGGGGACAGGGGAGAAGCTTTCTTT.

V and J are TRBV13 and TRBJ2-2, with 10 bases matching TRBD2. J gave up 6 bases and V 1 base, and 5 bases lay outside the gene matches. Germline V gene lookup returns CDR1 PRHDT and CDR2 FYEKMQ (reference sequence). The CDR3 is 16 residues long. The CDR3 here is CASSLDQAGGPGELFF. DNA of the CDR3: TGTGCCAGCAGCTTAGATCAAGCGGGAGGGCCCGGGGAGCTGTTTTTT. The variable domain in full, with the rest retrieved from reference TRBV13 and TRBJ2-2, is AAGVIQSPRHLIKEKRETATLKCYPIPRHDTVYWYQQGPGQDPQFLISFYEKMQSDKGSIPDRFSAQQFSDYHSELNMSSLELGDSALYFCASSLDQAGGPGELFFGEGSRLTVL.

This clone showed up just once. J is TRBJ1-3 and V is TRBV7-2; D is perhaps TRBD1 (5 bases). CDR1 and CDR2 (germline): SGHTA, FQGNSA. V shed 1 base and J shed 0 bases, with 13 bases lying between them. CDR3 size: 17 residues. The CDR3 here is CASSLVNGHTSGNTIYF. Written as DNA, the CDR3 is TGTGCCAGCAGCTTAGTGAACGGACACACCTCTGGAAACACCATATATTTT.

This chain connects TRBV5-1 to TRBJ2-7, with 7 bases matching TRBD1. J was trimmed by 3 bases and V by 3 bases; bases with no gene match: 3. The CDR3 is 13 residues long. Per germline, CDR1 SGHRS and CDR2 YFSETQ. The CDR3 is CASSSQGFYEQYF. In nucleotides, the CDR3 is TGCGCCAGCAGCTCACAGGGGTTCTACGAGCAGTACTTC.

The chain employs TRBV4-3 and TRBJ2-2, with TRBD2 as a possible D gene (5 bases). V lost 1 base and J 6 bases, leaving 15 bases between the germline ends. This CDR3 region has 16 residues. Per germline, CDR1 LGHNA and CDR2 YSLEER. DNA of the CDR3: TGCGCCAGCAGCCAAGGACCTTCCTCGGGATCCGGGGAGCTGTTTTTT. Translated, it gives CASSQGPSSGSGELFF.

The rearrangement uses TRBV7-6 and TRBJ2-3, with 10 bases matching TRBD2. V was pared by 6 bases and J by 3 bases, with 6 bases of the junction left unmatched. Germline CDR1 SGHVS, CDR2 FNYEAQ. The length of the CDR3 is 15 residues. CDR3 protein: CASSPSGSETDTQYF. The CDR3 DNA sequence: TGTGCCAGCAGTCCTAGCGGGAGTGAAACAGATACGCAGTATTTT.

This clone was found once. The J gene is TRBJ1-2, the V gene TRBV27, with D perhaps matching TRBD1 (5 bases). Germline CDR1 is MNHEY and CDR2 is SMNVEV (reference sequence). The V gene lost 0 bases and the J gene lost 4 bases, with 12 bases spanning the gap. CDR3 length equals 15 residues. CDR3 bases: TGTGCCAGCAGTTTATCGGGCAGGGCGGTCTATGGCTACACCTTC. It specifies CASSLSGRAVYGYTF.

V gene TRBV27 combines with J gene TRBJ2-1, with D perhaps matching TRBD2 (6 bases). Per the germline V gene, CDR1 is MNHEY and CDR2 is SMNVEV (reference sequence). CDR3 length: 16 residues. V was pared by 5 bases and J by 1 base, with 15 bases between. The CDR3 coding sequence is TGTGCCAGCAGTCTGTCGGGAGAACCTTCCTACAATGAGCAGTTCTTC. It encodes CASSLSGEPSYNEQFF.

The chain has TRBV11-2 and TRBJ2-7; no firm D call. The V end lost 3 bases, the J end lost 3 bases, and 9 bases lay between the germline ends. CDR3 length: 13 residues. Germline CDR1 reads SGHAT; CDR2 reads FQNNGV. CDR3 DNA sequence: TGTGCCAGCAGCTTTGTGCAGATCTACGAGCAGTACTTC. This codes for CASSFVQIYEQYF.

The gene calls are TRBV28 and TRBJ1-5; D remains ambiguous. Looked up from germline, CDR1 is MDHEN and CDR2 is SYDVKM. V lost 3 bases to trimming and J lost 6 bases, with 6 bases between them. CDR3 length: 12 amino acids. CDR3 amino acids: CASSLRFQPQHF. Written as DNA, the CDR3 is TGTGCCAGCAGTTTGAGGTTTCAGCCCCAGCATTTT.

This chain links TRBV27 with TRBJ2-7; TRBD2 is a possible D gene (5 bases). Germline-derived CDR1 and CDR2 are MNHEY and SMNVEV (reference sequence). V lost 5 bases, J lost 9 bases, and 17 bases lay in between. This CDR3 spans 13 amino acids. CDR3 protein: CASSPGGPISQYF. The CDR3 nucleotides are TGTGCCAGCAGTCCGGGCGGGCCTATATCGCAGTACTTC.

This rearrangement joins TRBV7-3 to TRBJ2-1, with 11 bases that match TRBD2. Germline V gene lookup returns CDR1 SGHTA and CDR2 FQGTGA. Trimming cost V 5 bases and J 1 base; bases outside gene matches: 4. The CDR3 loop spans 16 amino acids. The CDR3 loop is CASSLTSGNSYNEQFF. Here the CDR3 DNA reads TGTGCCAGCAGCCTGACTAGCGGGAATTCCTACAATGAGCAGTTCTTC. The entire variable domain, with the rest obtained from reference TRBV7-3 and TRBJ2-1, is as follows: GAGVSQTPSNKVTEKGKYVELRCDPISGHTALYWYRQSLGQGPEFLIYFQGTGAADDSGLPNDRFFAVRPEGSVSTLKIQRTERGDSAVYLCASSLTSGNSYNEQFFGPGTRLTVL.

V and J are TRBV6-1 and TRBJ2-2; D not resolved. The germline V gene has CDR1 MNHNS and CDR2 SASEGT. The CDR3 is 12 amino acids. The V end lost 6 bases, the J end lost 7 bases, and 9 bases lay between the germline ends. For the CDR3, the DNA is TGTGCCAGCAGCGAGGCGTACGGGGAGCTGTTTTTT. It encodes CASSEAYGELFF.

This clone was counted once. The V gene is TRBV5-4, the J gene TRBJ2-1; possible D gene TRBD1, 5 bases. The CDR3 length is 14 residues. V was shortened by 2 bases and J by 0 bases, with 6 bases between the two germline ends. Germline loops: CDR1 SGHNT, CDR2 YYREEE (reference sequence). CDR3 DNA sequence: TGTGCCAGCAGCTTCGACAGCTCCTACAATGAGCAGTTCTTC. Translated, it gives CASSFDSSYNEQFF.